Sequencing of this T cell receptor (beta chain) was carried out in a study of technical replicates of blood from several donors. Germline V gene data show CDR1 as MNHNS and CDR2 as SASEGT. Trimming cost V 10 bases and J 8 bases, with 20 bases left between them. The CDR3 has 13 amino acids. The table came from immunoSEQ multiplex PCR; TCRdb's copy has only in-frame clones and leaves some out. The sample lists under 80,000 clones, 89% occurring once. V is TRBV6-1 and J is TRBJ1-2; D is unresolved. The receptor comes from a human donor in good health. Some clones in this sample may be carry-over from other donors' samples. The sequencing input was PBMCs. The CDR3 is CATTPADRRGYTF. Written as DNA, the CDR3 is TGTGCCACTACGCCGGCTGACCGGCGGGGCTACACCTTC.